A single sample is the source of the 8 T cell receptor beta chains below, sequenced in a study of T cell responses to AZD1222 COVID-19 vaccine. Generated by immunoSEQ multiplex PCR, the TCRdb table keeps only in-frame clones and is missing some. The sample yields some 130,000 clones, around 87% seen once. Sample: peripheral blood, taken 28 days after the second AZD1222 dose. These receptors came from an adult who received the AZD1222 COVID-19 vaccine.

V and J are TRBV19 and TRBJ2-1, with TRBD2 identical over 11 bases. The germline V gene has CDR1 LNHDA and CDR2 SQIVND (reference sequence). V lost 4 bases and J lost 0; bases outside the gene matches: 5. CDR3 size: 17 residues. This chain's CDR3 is CASSTLAGVLSYNEQFF. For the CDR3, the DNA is TGTGCCAGTAGTACACTAGCGGGGGTACTCTCCTACAATGAGCAGTTCTTC.

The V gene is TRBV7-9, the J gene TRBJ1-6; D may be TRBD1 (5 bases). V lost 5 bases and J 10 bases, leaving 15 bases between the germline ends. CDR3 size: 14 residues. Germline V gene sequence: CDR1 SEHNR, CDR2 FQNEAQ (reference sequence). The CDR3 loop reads CASSLEQGRSPLHF. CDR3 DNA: TGTGCCAGCAGCCTCGAGCAGGGAAGATCACCCCTCCACTTT.

DNA of the CDR3: TGTGCCACCAGCAGAGGCGCCGGGACAGGGGAAGAGACCCAGTACTTC. As protein: CATSRGAGTGEETQYF. The V and J genes are TRBV15 and TRBJ2-5, with 10 bases that match TRBD1. The J segment lost 3 bases and the V segment lost 1 base, leaving 5 bases of the junction unmatched. Germline CDR1 and CDR2: LNHNV and YYDKDF (reference sequence). CDR3 length: 16 amino acids.

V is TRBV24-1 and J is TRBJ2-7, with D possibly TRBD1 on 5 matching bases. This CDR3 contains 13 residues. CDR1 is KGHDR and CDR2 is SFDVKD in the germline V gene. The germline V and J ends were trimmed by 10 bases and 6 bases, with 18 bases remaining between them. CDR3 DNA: TGTGCCACGAGTCGGGCAGGGCGAGCCGAGCAGTACTTC. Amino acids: CATSRAGRAEQYF.

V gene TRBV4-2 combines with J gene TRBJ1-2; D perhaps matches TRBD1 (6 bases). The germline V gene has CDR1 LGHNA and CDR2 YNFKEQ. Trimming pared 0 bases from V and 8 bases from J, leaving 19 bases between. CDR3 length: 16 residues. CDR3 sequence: CASSQDLGGQRKGYTF. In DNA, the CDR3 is TGTGCCAGCAGCCAAGATCTAGGGGGGCAAAGGAAAGGCTACACCTTC.

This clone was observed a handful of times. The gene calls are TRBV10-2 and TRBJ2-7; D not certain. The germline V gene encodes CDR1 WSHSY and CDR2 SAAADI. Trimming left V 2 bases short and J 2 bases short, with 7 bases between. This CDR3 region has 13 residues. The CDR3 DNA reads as TGCGCCAGCAGTGAGGCTGTAACCTACGAGCAGTACTTC. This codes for CASSEAVTYEQYF.

In DNA form, the CDR3 reads TGTGCCAGTAGTACCAAGGACCGCGGGTTCAATTCACCCCTCCACTTT. Translating gives CASSTKDRGFNSPLHF. V is TRBV19 and J is TRBJ1-6; the D is unclear. Per the germline V gene, CDR1 is LNHDA and CDR2 is SQIVND (reference sequence). Between the trimmed V and J ends, which lost 4 bases and 7 bases, there was a span of 17 bases. The CDR3 covers 16 residues.

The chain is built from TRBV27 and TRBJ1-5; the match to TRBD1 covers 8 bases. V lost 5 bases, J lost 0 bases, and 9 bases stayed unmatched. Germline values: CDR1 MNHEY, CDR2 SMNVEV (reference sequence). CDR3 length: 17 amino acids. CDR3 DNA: TGTGCCAGCAGTCCGGGACAGGCCCTATATAGCAATCAGCCCCAGCATTTT. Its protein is CASSPGQALYSNQPQHF.